These T cell receptor beta chains were read from a single sample in a study of cytomegalovirus exposure and HLA in healthy donors. Clones were read by immunoSEQ multiplex PCR, and TCRdb kept only the in-frame ones, dropping some. This table holds more than 70,000 clones, 90% to 96% found once. Sequenced material: PBMCs. The source of these receptors is a man aged 18 to 29 in good health and CMV-seropositive. CDR3s include the opening cysteine and the closing phenylalanine or tryptophan. Each record gives: clone size, V gene, D gene, J gene, CDR3 DNA, CDR3 protein. The D gene is left open where the match is weak. Expanded clones are given a class, and other clones once, few, many or no size at all.

.	TRBV27	TRBD2	TRBJ2-1	TGTGCCAGCAGTTTGGTCGGGAGGGGCGGTAAGAATGAGCAGTTCTTC	CASSLVGRGGKNEQFF
once	TRBV6-5	.	TRBJ2-7	TGTGCCAGCAGTGTAACAGCAGAAAACTACGAGCAGTACTTC	CASSVTAENYEQYF
.	TRBV7-8	TRBD1	TRBJ1-2	TGTGCCAGCAACGGAGGGGGACAGGGGAACTATGGCTACACCTTC	CASNGGGQGNYGYTF
.	TRBV7-8	.	TRBJ1-1	TGTGCCAGCACCAGAACTGCAGGGGAGGGAAACACTGAAGCTTTCTTT	CASTRTAGEGNTEAFF
once	TRBV29-1	TRBD1	TRBJ2-7	TGCAGCGTCTCTCAGGGGGCGGGAAACGAGCAGTACTTC	CSVSQGAGNEQYF
.	TRBV10-3	.	TRBJ2-2	TGTGCCATCCCTGGAGGTTACACCGGGGAGCTGTTTTTT	CAIPGGYTGELFF
once	TRBV7-2	.	TRBJ2-1	TGTGCCAGCAGCTTAGTCCTAGTAGTTGGGTCTCAGCAGTTCTTC	CASSLVLVVGSQQFF
.	TRBV5-1	.	TRBJ2-1	TGCGCCAGCAGCCCTAACAGGGAGCCTGTAAATGAGCAGTTCTTC	CASSPNREPVNEQFF
.	TRBV20-1	.	TRBJ1-2	TGCAGTGCTAGCTCAGTATATGGCTACACCTTC	CSASSVYGYTF
.	TRBV6-1	.	TRBJ2-7	TGTGCCAGCAGCGGGGAGGCCTACGAGCAGTACTTC	CASSGEAYEQYF
.	TRBV27	.	TRBJ1-1	TGTGCCAGCAGTTCGGTAGGGGCTGACACTGAAGCTTTCTTT	CASSSVGADTEAFF
.	TRBV30	TRBD2	TRBJ2-1	TGTGCCTGCTCCAGCGGGGTATACAATGAGCAGTTCTTC	CACSSGVYNEQFF
.	TRBV11-2	.	TRBJ2-7	TGTGCCAGCAGCTTAGTAGCGGCACCCTACGAGCAGTACTTC	CASSLVAAPYEQYF
.	TRBV21-1	.	TRBJ1-5	TGTGCCGGCTCTACAGGGGGCAATCAGCCCCAGCATTTT	CAGSTGGNQPQHF
.	TRBV4-2	.	TRBJ2-3	TGTGCCAGCAGCCAAGACGGTTTAGCAGATACGCAGTATTTT	CASSQDGLADTQYF
once	TRBV7-9	.	TRBJ1-2	TGTGCCAGCAGCTCTAGCTTCAGGTTTTCTAACTATGGCTACACCTTC	CASSSSFRFSNYGYTF
.	TRBV7-2	.	TRBJ1-2	TGTGCCAGCAGCTTAGCCCAGTCCTATGGCTACACCTTC	CASSLAQSYGYTF
.	TRBV7-9	TRBD2	TRBJ2-3	TGTGCCAGCAGCCCCTCTGGGCGGGAGGCAGATACGCAGTATTTT	CASSPSGREADTQYF
.	TRBV5-5	TRBD1	TRBJ2-7	TGTGCCAGCAGCTCCCTCCAGGGGGCCGGTGAGCAGTACTTC	CASSSLQGAGEQYF
few	TRBV14	TRBD1	TRBJ2-6	TGTGCCAGCAGTGCGGGACAGGGGAAAACTGGGGCCAACGTCCTGACTTTC	CASSAGQGKTGANVLTF
.	TRBV15	TRBD2	TRBJ2-7	TGTGCCACCAGCAGAGAGCGGGAGGTTTTCTACGAGCAGTACTTC	CATSREREVFYEQYF
.	TRBV27	.	TRBJ2-1	TGTGCCAGCAGTTTAGATCCCCTAGCGGAGCAGTTCTTC	CASSLDPLAEQFF
.	TRBV5-1	.	TRBJ2-6	TGCGCCAGCAGCTTGGAAGGGAGATTGGGGGCCAACGTCCTGACTTTC	CASSLEGRLGANVLTF
.	TRBV15	TRBD1	TRBJ1-2	TGTGCCACCAGCACCGGACAGGGGGATGGCTACACCTTC	CATSTGQGDGYTF
.	TRBV7-2	TRBD1	TRBJ1-1	TGTGCCAGCAGCTTAGACCCCGGGACAGGCCATTCCAAGGTCTTT	CASSLDPGTGHSKVF
.	TRBV28	TRBD1	TRBJ1-2	TGTGCCAGCAGTTCGACACAGGGGGTCCGGGGCTACACCTTC	CASSSTQGVRGYTF
.	TRBV7-6	.	TRBJ2-1	TGTGCCAGCAGTAGACACCGCGATGAGCAGTTCTTC	CASSRHRDEQFF
.	TRBV5-1	.	TRBJ2-1	TGCGCCAGCAGCTTGGAGGGGGTCGAGGCCAATGAGCAGTTCTTC	CASSLEGVEANEQFF
.	TRBV30	.	TRBJ2-1	TGTGCCTGGAGTGTACCCAGCGAATACAATGAGCAGTTCTTC	CAWSVPSEYNEQFF
.	TRBV2	TRBD1	TRBJ2-2	TGTGCCAGCAGTTCCGACAGGGCCCCCCGGGAGCTGTTTTTT	CASSSDRAPRELFF
once	TRBV6-6	TRBD1	TRBJ2-7	TGTGCCAGCAGTTGGGGGGACAGGAACTACGAGCAGTACTTC	CASSWGDRNYEQYF
.	TRBV6-1	.	TRBJ2-3	TGTGCCAGCCCAGGGGAGTCTACAACAGATACGCAGTATTTT	CASPGESTTDTQYF
.	TRBV19	.	TRBJ1-2	TGTGCCAGTAGTCAATTGCCGGCCACAGACTATGGCTACACCTTC	CASSQLPATDYGYTF
.	TRBV5-1	.	TRBJ2-7	TGCGCCAGCAGCCCGCGGAGCTCCTACGAGCAGTACTTC	CASSPRSSYEQYF
.	TRBV27	.	TRBJ1-1	TGTGCCAGCAGTCAGGGTCGAACTGAAGCTTTCTTT	CASSQGRTEAFF
.	TRBV11-2	.	TRBJ2-5	TGTGCCAGCAGCACCGGCTACCCTAGGGGGGAGACCCAGTACTTC	CASSTGYPRGETQYF
.	TRBV27	.	TRBJ1-5	TGTGCCAGCAGCCCCACAATCTATCAGCCCCAGCATTTT	CASSPTIYQPQHF
once	TRBV30	TRBD2	TRBJ2-7	TGTGCCTGGAGTCCTCCACTAGCGGGAGGGCCGAACGAGCAGTACTTC	CAWSPPLAGGPNEQYF
.	TRBV5-6	.	TRBJ1-1	TGTGCCAGCAGCTTGGACAGACGTATGAACACTGAAGCTTTCTTT	CASSLDRRMNTEAFF
.	TRBV9	TRBD2	TRBJ2-1	TGTGCCAGCAGCGTAGTGGGTGCGGGAGCCTCCAATGAGCAGTTCTTC	CASSVVGAGASNEQFF